This T cell receptor (beta chain) was captured by sequencing in a study of T cell responses to AZD1222 COVID-19 vaccine. Findings and limits, study-wide: Repertoires in all cases were sampled only once the peak T cell response had passed.

Concerning this clone: What it recognizes is unknown.

Assay: immunoSEQ multiplex PCR; the TCRdb copy retains only in-frame clones and omits some. This repertoire shows some 150,000 clones, 80% to 95% found once; its top ten account for about 3%. CDR1 and CDR2 from the germline V gene are LNHDA and SQIVND (reference sequence). Trimming took 9 bases from V and 0 from J; bases not matched to a gene: 11. The CDR3 covers 18 residues. This chain uses TRBV19 with TRBJ2-6; 10 bases align to TRBD1. Sequencing was performed on peripheral blood, taken on day 0 of MenACWY control vaccination. The clonotype comes from an adult in good health. CDR3 sequence: CASRATGGLLSGANVLTF. CDR3 coding DNA: TGTGCCAGCAGAGCGACAGGGGGCCTCCTCTCTGGGGCCAACGTCCTGACTTTC. Full variable domain (missing parts from reference TRBV19 and TRBJ2-6): DGGITQSPKYLFRKEGQNVTLSCEQNLNHDAMYWYRQDPGQGLRLIYYSQIVNDFQKGDIAEGYSVSREKKESFPLTVTSAQKNPTAFYLCASRATGGLLSGANVLTFGAGSRLTVL.